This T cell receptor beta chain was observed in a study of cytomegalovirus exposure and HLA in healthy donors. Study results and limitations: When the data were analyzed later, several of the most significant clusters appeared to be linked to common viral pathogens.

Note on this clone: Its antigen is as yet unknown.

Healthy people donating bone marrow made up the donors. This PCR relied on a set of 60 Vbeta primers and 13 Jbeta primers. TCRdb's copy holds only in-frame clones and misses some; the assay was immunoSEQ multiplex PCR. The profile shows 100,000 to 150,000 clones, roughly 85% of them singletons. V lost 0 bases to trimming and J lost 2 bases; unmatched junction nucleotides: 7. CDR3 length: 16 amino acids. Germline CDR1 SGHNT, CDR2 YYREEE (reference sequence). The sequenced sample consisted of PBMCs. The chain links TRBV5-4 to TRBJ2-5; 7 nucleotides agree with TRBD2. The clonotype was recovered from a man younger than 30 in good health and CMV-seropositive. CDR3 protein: CASSLGPEGGQETQYF. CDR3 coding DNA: TGTGCCAGCAGCTTGGGCCCCGAGGGAGGGCAAGAGACCCAGTACTTC.